This TCR beta chain was recovered during a study of Ad26.COV2.S vaccination and SARS-CoV-2 variants. This table comes from immunoSEQ multiplex PCR, and its TCRdb copy is limited to in-frame clones, with some not included. The sample includes around 450,000 clones, 90% of them seen just once. Trimming removed 0 bases from V and 4 bases from J; junction bases left unmatched: 5. There are 15 residues in the CDR3. Germline CDR1 reads SGHRS; CDR2 reads YFSETQ. Treatment: roughly 19 received Ad26.COV2.S at low or high dose, single or two shots; roughly 5 received placebo; per-sample allocation not given. Day 63 following the first vaccine or placebo injection was when the samples were taken.

This chain links TRBV5-1 with TRBJ2-7, with 9 bases identical to TRBD1. The TCR was taken from a person between 18 and 65 years old who received the Ad26.COV2.S COVID-19 vaccine or a placebo. The material sequenced was peripheral blood, taken in a trial of Ad26.COV2.S vaccine versus placebo. Written as DNA, the CDR3 is TGCGCCAGCAGCTTGGCGGGACAGGGTGGATACGAGCAGTACTTC. Protein product: CASSLAGQGGYEQYF.